One sample yielded the 13 T cell receptor beta chains listed below, sequenced in a study of tumor-infiltrating lymphocytes in primary liver carcinoma. From unsorted bulk tissue weighing roughly 18-31 mg, DNA and RNA were co-extracted. Total RNA amounting to roughly 450 ng was the source from which TCR beta cDNA was made with a constant-region primer. What produced the TCR beta libraries was three nested multiplex PCR rounds using slightly modified ARM-PCR. For 10 cycles apiece, the opening two PCR rounds ran with TRBV1-TRBV30 forward primers and a C-beta reverse primer. MiXCR, applied by TCRdb to the multiplex PCR reads, yields one record per CDR3 protein. This sample has some 120,000 distinct CDR3 sequences, with 64% found just once. Sequenced sample: liver tumor tissue from sampling region 3. Indicated subset: tumor region T3, left-lateral pole. These receptors originate from a woman in her sixties with primary liver carcinoma and hepatitis B virus infection.

A word on this clonotype: A read error may account for a junction end that differs from germline. The chain is built from TRBV11-2 and TRBJ2-7; D unclear. Germline V lookup: CDR1 SGHAT, CDR2 FQNNGV. This CDR3 is 14 amino acids long. The CDR3 sequence is CASSSRTEPYERYF. The DNA of the CDR3 is TGTGCCAGTAGCTCGCGGACGGAGCCCTACGAGAGGTACTTC.

Of note for this clonotype: Mismatch with germline at one junction end may stem from a read error. The chain couples TRBV11-3 to TRBJ2-1, with D possibly being TRBD2 (5 bases). The CDR3 is made up of 17 amino acids. Germline values: CDR1 SGHNT, CDR2 YENEEA. The CDR3 sequence is CASSLGRVEWGVDEQFF. The CDR3 DNA reads TGTGCCAGCAGCTTAGGTCGGGTGGAGTGGGGAGTCGATGAACAGTTCTTC.

A word on this clonotype: No conserved phenylalanine or tryptophan is present at the end of the CDR3, so a read error is the likely explanation. V and J are TRBV11-2 and TRBJ2-7, with a weak D call TRBD1 (6 bases). Germline CDR1 reads SGHAT; CDR2 reads FQNNGV. The CDR3 length is 16 residues. The chain's CDR3 is CASSLVGTRLSCEQYS. The CDR3 nucleotides read TGTGCCAGCAGCTTAGTGGGGACAAGGCTATCCTGCGAGCAGTACTCC.

The V gene is TRBV11-2, the J gene TRBJ2-7; D gene ambiguous. V lost 5 bases and J lost 8, with 22 bases in between. Germline V gives CDR1 SGHAT, CDR2 FQNNGV. The CDR3 is 15 amino acids. Written as DNA, the CDR3 is TGTGCCAGCAGCCGCTGGGCATGGGGTGGTTACAAGCAGTACTTC. Translation gives CASSRWAWGGYKQYF. Using reference TRBV11-2 and TRBJ2-7 for the parts outside the CDR3, the full variable domain is EAGVAQSPRYKIIEKRQSVAFWCNPISGHATLYWYQQILGQGPKLLIQFQNNGVVDDSQLPKDRFSAERLKGVDSTLKIQPAKLEDSAVYLCASSRWAWGGYKQYFGPGTRLTVT.

In this sample, this clonotype turned up many times. The chain joins TRBV4-1 to TRBJ2-5, with a weak D call TRBD1 (7 bases). V was shortened by 4 bases and J by 5 bases, with 17 bases between the two germline ends. Per the germline V gene, CDR1 is MGHRA and CDR2 is YSYEKL. CDR3 length: 15 residues. The CDR3 DNA follows: TGCGCCAGCAGCCGGCGGGGACAGATGATGGAGACCCAGTACTTC. This translates into CASSRRGQMMETQYF.

As regards this clonotype: It is likely a read error, because the conserved phenylalanine at the end of the CDR3 is missing. This chain uses TRBV29-1 with TRBJ2-5; D not certain. CDR3 length equals 12 residues. Germline V lookup: CDR1 SQVTM, CDR2 ANQGSEA. The CDR3 here is CIVVPGSETQYS. CDR3 coding DNA: TGCATCGTTGTCCCCGGAAGCGAGACCCAGTACTCC.

The genes are TRBV5-8 and TRBJ1-5, with D possibly matching TRBD1 (5 bases). The CDR3 consists of 15 residues. Germline V gene sequence: CDR1 SGHTS, CDR2 YDEGEE. The V end lost 1 base, the J end lost 2 bases, and 10 bases lay between the germline ends. The CDR3 coding sequence is TGTGCCAGCAGCTTGAGGGGATACGGCAATCAGCCCCAGCATTTT. Translated, it gives CASSLRGYGNQPQHF.

With respect to this clonotype: This CDR3 fails to terminate in the conserved phenylalanine or tryptophan, so it likely reflects a read error. The DNA is omitted, as the CDR3 cannot be located on it reliably, and the CDR3 follows TCRdb's listing. The chain recombines TRBV11-1 with TRBJ2-7. Germline CDR1 reads SGHAT; CDR2 reads FQDESV (reference sequence). Inclusive of both ends, the CDR3 amounts to 14 amino acids. CDR3 protein: CASSLRGTSYEQYL.

In the case of this clonotype: A read error may be the cause here, since a much bigger clone is one base away. The chain recombines TRBV10-3 with TRBJ2-7; D not certain. Looked up from germline, CDR1 is ENHRY and CDR2 is SYGVKD. The CDR3 sequence is 12 residues long. CDR3 protein: CAIATVTYELYF. CDR3 nucleotides: TGTGCCATTGCGACGGTAACCTACGAGCTGTACTTC.

The CDR3 nucleotides are TGTGCTAACACCGAAGGGTACCGGGAGCTGTTTTTT. It is translated as CANTEGYRELFF. This chain uses TRBV6-2 or TRBV6-3 with TRBJ2-2; D unclear. This CDR3 comprises 12 residues. The germline V gene has CDR1 MNHEY and CDR2 SVGEGT.

V gene TRBV11-3 combines with J gene TRBJ2-5; the D gene is possibly TRBD2 (6 bases). This CDR3 spans 15 amino acids. Germline V gene lookup returns CDR1 SGHNT and CDR2 YENEEA. V shed 7 bases and J shed 5 bases, with 20 bases lying between them. The CDR3 loop reads CASNFGVTGDETQYF. The CDR3 region has the DNA TGTGCCAGCAACTTTGGGGTAACGGGAGATGAGACCCAGTACTTC.

Concerning this clonotype itself: An end of the junction differs from the germline gene, which may be a read error. This chain connects TRBV6-2 or TRBV6-3 to TRBJ2-5; possible D gene TRBD1, 5 bases. The length of the CDR3 is 15 residues. Germline assignment: CDR1 MNHEY and CDR2 SVGEGT. The CDR3 is CASMISRTPQETQYF. CDR3 DNA sequence: TGCGCCAGCATGATATCCAGGACACCCCAAGAGACCCAGTACTTC.

As regards this clonotype: This may come from a read error, since a much larger clone is one base off. This sequence joins TRBV30 and TRBJ1-2; D remains ambiguous. This CDR3 contains 14 residues. CDR1 is GTSNPN, CDR2 SVGIG, per germline (reference sequence). Trimming removed 0 bases at V and 9 bases at J, with 17 bases between. CDR3 residues: CAWSVDLGSQSYTF. The CDR3 bases are TGTGCCTGGAGTGTAGATTTGGGCAGCCAAAGCTACACCTTC.